This passage covers 8 T cell receptor beta chains from one sample sequenced in a study of neoadjuvant nivolumab and ipilimumab in lung cancer. The data were produced by immunoSEQ multiplex PCR, yet TCRdb's version contains in-frame clones alone and is incomplete. The sample lists 6,000 to 8,500 clones; approximately 80% were seen once. The sample was tumor tissue, taken after neoadjuvant nivolumab, alone or with ipilimumab, at or shortly before surgery. These receptors were obtained from an adult with non-small cell lung cancer.

This sequence joins TRBV5-4 and TRBJ1-2; D ambiguous. With 2 bases removed from V and 0 bases from J, the gap between germline ends came to 8 bases. The CDR3 spans 14 residues. Germline-derived CDR1 and CDR2 are SGHNT and YYREEE (reference sequence). Written as DNA, the CDR3 is TGTGCCAGCAGCTTTGCGGGTTCTAACTATGGCTACACCTTC. Amino acids: CASSFAGSNYGYTF.

The genes are TRBV6-5 and TRBJ2-7; D not certain. The V and J ends lost 6 bases and 6 bases respectively, with 15 bases between them. The CDR3 is made up of 13 amino acids. CDR1 MNHEY and CDR2 SVGAGI come from the germline V gene. The CDR3 loop reads CASSSLMIPEQYF. CDR3 DNA: TGTGCCAGCAGCTCCCTTATGATCCCCGAGCAGTACTTC.

The J gene is TRBJ1-2, the V gene TRBV5-1, with 9 bases lining up with TRBD1. Trimming removed 4 bases from V and 8 bases from J; junction bases left unmatched: 12. Germline V lookup: CDR1 SGHRS, CDR2 YFSETQ. The CDR3 totals 15 residues. The CDR3 DNA reads TGCGCCAGCAGCGAGGGACAGGGTTATTCTAGCGGCTACACCTTC. Its protein is CASSEGQGYSSGYTF. The complete variable domain, with remaining parts taken from reference TRBV5-1 and TRBJ1-2, reads KAGVTQTPRYLIKTRGQQVTLSCSPISGHRSVSWYQQTPGQGLQFLFEYFSETQRNKGNFPGRFSGRQFSNSRSEMNVSTLELGDSALYLCASSEGQGYSSGYTFGSGTRLTVV.

This chain links TRBV7-9 with TRBJ2-1, with no clear D. The CDR3 runs 16 residues. Trimming took off 4 bases at V and 6 bases at J, with 19 bases between the two ends. The germline gives CDR1 SEHNR, CDR2 FQNEAQ (reference sequence). The CDR3 DNA follows: TGTGCCAGCAGCTCAGCCGGGTCCCTATTGAGCAATGAGCAGTTCTTC. Its protein is CASSSAGSLLSNEQFF.

This clone has just a few counts. The chain links TRBV5-1 to TRBJ1-6, with D tentatively TRBD1 (6 bases). The CDR3 totals 16 residues. Germline CDR1 SGHRS, CDR2 YFSETQ. V was clipped by 0 bases and J by 8 bases, with 15 bases between them. The CDR3 protein is CASSLEGHRSHSPLHF. The CDR3 DNA follows: TGCGCCAGCAGCTTGGAGGGACATCGGAGCCATTCACCCCTCCACTTT.

The chain employs TRBV29-1 and TRBJ1-1; D is unclear. The CDR3 contains 12 residues. V dropped 6 bases and J dropped 2 bases, with 10 bases sitting between them. Per the germline V gene, CDR1 is SQVTM and CDR2 is ANQGSEA. The CDR3 sequence is CSVNWGNTEAFF. Here the CDR3 DNA reads TGCAGCGTGAATTGGGGAAACACTGAAGCTTTCTTT.

The CDR3 sequence is CASSNGPSYEQYF. DNA for the CDR3: TGTGCCAGCAGTAATGGGCCCTCCTACGAGCAGTACTTC. The chain couples TRBV27 to TRBJ2-7; D is unresolved. Germline V lookup: CDR1 MNHEY, CDR2 SMNVEV (reference sequence). V lost 5 bases and J lost 0, with 8 bases in between. This CDR3 has 13 amino acids.

This chain uses TRBV5-1 with TRBJ2-7, with 9 bases identical to TRBD1. The ends lost 2 bases at V and 4 bases at J; junction bases unmatched: 4. CDR3 length equals 14 residues. CDR1 SGHRS and CDR2 YFSETQ come from the germline V gene. The CDR3 DNA follows: TGCGCCAGCAGCTTAGGACAGGGGCAATACGAGCAGTACTTC. Protein sequence: CASSLGQGQYEQYF.